This TCR beta chain derives from a study of cytotoxic CD8 clonotypes in ibrutinib-treated CLL (dated by TCRdb to the early 2020s). About the study as a whole: In this cohort, over 14 patients were treatment-naive and ten to twelve were relapsed/refractory, while about 17 had unmutated IGHV. Longitudinal samples were obtainable from about 30% of the roughly 90 participants in the trial. Cryopreserved peripheral blood mononuclear cells were obtained before treatment, at response, and at either sustained remission or disease progression. Samples averaged approximately 250,000 productive templates and some 96,000 productive rearrangements. Responses were partial in roughly 24 patients and complete in 2; after median about 63 months follow-up, roughly 14 stayed in remission and some twelve progressed. Response samples were taken after a median of about a year on treatment, ranging from about 6 to 40 months. All remission and progressive disease samples were collected while patients were still receiving ibrutinib.

V sheds 2 bases and J sheds 6 bases, leaving 10 bases between their ends. Reading from cysteine to phenylalanine, the CDR3 counts 13 amino acids. Solely the CDR3 DNA is kept, with 39 bases framed from the first base. Sequences MNHNS (CDR1) and SASEGT (CDR2) are obtained from the germline V gene. A MiSeq instrument was used for deep resolution sequencing, which targeted depths ranging from 1 in 1 million up to 1 in 200,000 T cells, with coverage averaging 10x for each clonotype. The immunoSEQ hsTCRB Kit was used to generate the TCR beta libraries. The paper's processing steps were these. The data were analyzed with ImmunoSEQ Analyzer and ImmunoSEQ Data Assistant, and V, D and J gene assignments followed IMGT definitions. Clonality, with values ranging from 0 to 1, was calculated as one minus the normalized Shannon entropy of productive rearrangement frequencies. Only overrepresented clonotypes making up at least 0.05% of each patient's repertoire were included in the public clonotype analysis. Approximately 12 age-matched healthy donor repertoires from immuneACCESS were used as controls for clonality. In TCRdb, the immuneACCESS table is reduced to in-frame sequences with V and J assigned. These tables do not hold every clone; where another copy was compared, an unresolved V gene accounts for under half, and the others remain unexplained. That table furnishes V, J and clone size, whereas the DNA furnished D and trimming. For this sample the table gives about 160,000 clones, of which 81% were detected only once. Around 2.1% of the sample goes to the ten largest clones.

The research as a whole found: Public clonotypes were rare and either contracted or stayed stable during treatment, and the rise in clonality at ibrutinib response reflected the expansion of private clonotypes. Sampling times were not matched between patients in sustained remission and patients whose disease was progressing, and lymph node repertoires were not examined. At baseline, clonality was higher than in age-matched healthy donors and showed a strong correlation with circulating CD8+ T-cell counts. An increase in clonality was observed at ibrutinib response, with clonality remaining stable during sustained remission and falling back toward baseline at progression.

In the paper's terms, the time point label means: 12 months on ibrutinib. Approximately 2 micrograms of genomic DNA were extracted from cryopreserved PBMCs for TCR beta library preparation. Longitudinal blood samples from CLL patients receiving ibrutinib monotherapy were subjected to high-throughput TCR beta sequencing. Patients were enrolled in a phase 2 open-label single-center ibrutinib monotherapy trial. Comment on this clone: Its antigen is not yet known. Base qualities are missing; no much larger clone stands one base away.

The chain couples TRBV6-1 to TRBJ1-1; the D gene is possibly TRBD1, with 6 bases matching. This clonotype was sampled from a human donor with chronic lymphocytic leukemia. Source: PBMCs, taken after 12 months of ibrutinib treatment. The base sequence is TGTGCCAGCAGTGAACATAAGGGGGCTGAAGCTTTCTTT. It specifies CASSEHKGAEAFF.